This T cell receptor beta chain was identified during a study of T cell responses to AZD1222 COVID-19 vaccine. Study-level points and caveats: Spike-spanning, vaccine-associated CD4 TCRs were dominant at 160-218 and 743-854. Targeting of unmutated variant regions was reportedly seen in nearly half of spike-specific TCRs.

To note about this clone: Its antigen remains unidentified.

Sequenced by immunoSEQ multiplex PCR; TCRdb stores in-frame clones only, minus some. The data contain approximately 76,000 clones, roughly 82% of them seen just once; the ten biggest clones take up around 3%. CDR1 and CDR2 from the germline V gene are SGHKS and YYEKEE (reference sequence). The CDR3 contains 15 residues. V gave up 0 bases and J gave up 6 bases, with 14 bases separating them. Here the sequenced sample was peripheral blood, taken on day 0 of AZD1222 vaccination. This clonotype was sampled from an adult in good health. J is TRBJ2-3 and V is TRBV5-5; perhaps TRBD2 as D (6 bases). The CDR3, as DNA: TGTGCCAGCAGCTTGGACTGGGACTGGGGGGATACGCAGTATTTT. As protein: CASSLDWDWGDTQYF.